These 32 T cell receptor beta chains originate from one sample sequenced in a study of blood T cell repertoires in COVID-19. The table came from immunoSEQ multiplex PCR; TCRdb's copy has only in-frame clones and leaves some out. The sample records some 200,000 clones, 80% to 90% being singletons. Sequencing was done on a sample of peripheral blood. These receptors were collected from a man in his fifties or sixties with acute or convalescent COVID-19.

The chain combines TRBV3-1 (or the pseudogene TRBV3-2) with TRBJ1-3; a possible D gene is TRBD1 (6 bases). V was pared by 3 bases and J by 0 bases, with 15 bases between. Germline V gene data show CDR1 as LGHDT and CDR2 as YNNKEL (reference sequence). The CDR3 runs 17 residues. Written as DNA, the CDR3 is TGTGCCAGCAGCCAGACCTGGGGACAAAGCTCTGGAAACACCATATATTTT. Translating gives CASSQTWGQSSGNTIYF.

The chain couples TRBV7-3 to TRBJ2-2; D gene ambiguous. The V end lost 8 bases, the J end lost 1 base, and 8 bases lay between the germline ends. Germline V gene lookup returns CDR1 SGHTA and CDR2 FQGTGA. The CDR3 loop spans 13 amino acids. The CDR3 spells CASRPGNTGELFF. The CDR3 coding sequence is TGTGCCAGCCGGCCGGGGAACACCGGGGAGCTGTTTTTT.

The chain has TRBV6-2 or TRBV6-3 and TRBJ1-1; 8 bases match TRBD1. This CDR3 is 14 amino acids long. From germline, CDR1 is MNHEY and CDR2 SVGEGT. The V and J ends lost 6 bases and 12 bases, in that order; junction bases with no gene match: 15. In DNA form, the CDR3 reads TGTGCCAGCAGCCTTCCCGGGACAGGACGTTTAACTTTCTTT. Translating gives CASSLPGTGRLTFF.

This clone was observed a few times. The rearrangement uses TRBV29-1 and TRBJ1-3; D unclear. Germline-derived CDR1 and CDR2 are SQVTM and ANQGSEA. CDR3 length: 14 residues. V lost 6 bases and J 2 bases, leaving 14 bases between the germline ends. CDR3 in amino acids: CSVRAVEPGNTIYF. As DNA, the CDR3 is TGCAGCGTCCGCGCCGTGGAGCCTGGAAACACCATATATTTT.

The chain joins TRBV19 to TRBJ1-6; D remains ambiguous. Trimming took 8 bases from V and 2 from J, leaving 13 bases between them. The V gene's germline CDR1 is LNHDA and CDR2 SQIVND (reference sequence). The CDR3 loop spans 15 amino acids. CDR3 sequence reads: CASVNSPAYNSPLHF. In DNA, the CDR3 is TGTGCCAGTGTCAACAGTCCGGCCTATAATTCACCCCTCCACTTT.

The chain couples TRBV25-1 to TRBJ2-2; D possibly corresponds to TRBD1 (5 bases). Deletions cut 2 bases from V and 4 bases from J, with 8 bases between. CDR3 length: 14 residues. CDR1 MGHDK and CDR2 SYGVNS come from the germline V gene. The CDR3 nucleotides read TGTGCCAGCAGTGAACAGGGAAGCACCGGGGAGCTGTTTTTT. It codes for CASSEQGSTGELFF.

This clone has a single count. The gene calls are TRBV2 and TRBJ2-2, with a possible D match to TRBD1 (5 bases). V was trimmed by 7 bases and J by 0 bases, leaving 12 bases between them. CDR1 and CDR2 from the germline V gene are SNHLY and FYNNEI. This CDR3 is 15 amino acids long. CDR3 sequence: CASKDSHANTGELFF. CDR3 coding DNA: TGTGCCAGCAAAGACAGTCACGCGAACACCGGGGAGCTGTTTTTT.

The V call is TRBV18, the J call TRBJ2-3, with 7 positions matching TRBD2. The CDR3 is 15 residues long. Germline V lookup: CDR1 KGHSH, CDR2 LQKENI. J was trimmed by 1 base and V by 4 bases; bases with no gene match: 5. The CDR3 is CASSLRTRGTDTQYF. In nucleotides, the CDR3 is TGTGCCAGCTCACTGAGGACTAGGGGCACAGATACGCAGTATTTT.

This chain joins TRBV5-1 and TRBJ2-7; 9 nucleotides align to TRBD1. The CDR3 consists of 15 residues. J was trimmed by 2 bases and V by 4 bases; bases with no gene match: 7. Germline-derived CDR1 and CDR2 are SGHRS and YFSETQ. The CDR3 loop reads CASSRRDRDTYEQYF. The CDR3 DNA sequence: TGCGCCAGCAGCCGACGGGACAGGGATACCTACGAGCAGTACTTC.

As DNA, the CDR3 is TGTGCCAGCAGCTGGGTGCTTACAGGGGGCGTCAATCAGCCCCAGCATTTT. It yields the protein CASSWVLTGGVNQPQHF. The chain combines TRBV5-5 with TRBJ1-5; 9 nucleotides match TRBD1. Germline V gene sequence: CDR1 SGHKS, CDR2 YYEKEE (reference sequence). The CDR3 has 17 amino acids. The J segment lost 3 bases and the V segment lost 3 bases, leaving 10 bases of the junction unmatched. The complete variable domain, with remaining parts taken from reference TRBV5-5 and TRBJ1-5, reads DAGVTQSPTHLIKTRGQQVTLRCSPISGHKSVSWYQQVLGQGPQFIFQYYEKEERGRGNFPDRFSARQFPNYSSELNVNALLLGDSALYLCASSWVLTGGVNQPQHFGDGTRLSIL.

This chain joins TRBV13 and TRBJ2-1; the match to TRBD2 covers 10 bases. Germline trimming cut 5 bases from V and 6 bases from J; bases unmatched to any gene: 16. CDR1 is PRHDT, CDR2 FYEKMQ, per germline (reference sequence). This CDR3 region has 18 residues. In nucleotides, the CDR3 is TGTGCCAGCAGCCAAACCAGCGGGGGGGCCTCCTTTTCCAATGAGCAGTTCTTC. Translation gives CASSQTSGGASFSNEQFF.

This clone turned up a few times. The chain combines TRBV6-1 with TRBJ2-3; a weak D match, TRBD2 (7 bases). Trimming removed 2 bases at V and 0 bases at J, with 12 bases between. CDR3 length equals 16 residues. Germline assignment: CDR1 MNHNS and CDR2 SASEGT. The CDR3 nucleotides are TGTGCCAGCAGTGAAAGGGGGGGCTTGAGCACAGATACGCAGTATTTT. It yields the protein CASSERGGLSTDTQYF.

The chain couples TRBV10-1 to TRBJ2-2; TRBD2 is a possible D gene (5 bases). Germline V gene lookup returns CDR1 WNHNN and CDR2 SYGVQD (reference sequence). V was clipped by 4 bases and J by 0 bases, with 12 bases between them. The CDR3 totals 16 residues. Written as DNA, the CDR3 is TGCGCCAGCAGTGCCCCCGGGAACACGAACACCGGGGAGCTGTTTTTT. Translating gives CASSAPGNTNTGELFF.

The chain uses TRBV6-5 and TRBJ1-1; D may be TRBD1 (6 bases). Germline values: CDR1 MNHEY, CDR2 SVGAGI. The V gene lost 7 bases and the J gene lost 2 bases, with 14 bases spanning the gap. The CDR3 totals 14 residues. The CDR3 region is CASTPRTANTEAFF. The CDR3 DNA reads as TGTGCCAGCACCCCGCGGACAGCCAACACTGAAGCTTTCTTT.

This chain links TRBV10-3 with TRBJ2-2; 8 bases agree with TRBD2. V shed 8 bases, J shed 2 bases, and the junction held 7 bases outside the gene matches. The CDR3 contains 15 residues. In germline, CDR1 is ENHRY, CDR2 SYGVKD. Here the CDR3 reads CAIGGAGDNTGELFF. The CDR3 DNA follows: TGTGCCATCGGGGGAGCGGGAGACAACACCGGGGAGCTGTTTTTT.

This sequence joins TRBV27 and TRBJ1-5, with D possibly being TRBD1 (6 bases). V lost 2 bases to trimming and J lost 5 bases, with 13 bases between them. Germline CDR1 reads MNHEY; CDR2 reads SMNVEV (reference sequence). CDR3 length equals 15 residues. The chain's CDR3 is CASSLLGGGDQPQHF. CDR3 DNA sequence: TGTGCCAGCAGTTTACTAGGGGGAGGGGATCAGCCCCAGCATTTT.

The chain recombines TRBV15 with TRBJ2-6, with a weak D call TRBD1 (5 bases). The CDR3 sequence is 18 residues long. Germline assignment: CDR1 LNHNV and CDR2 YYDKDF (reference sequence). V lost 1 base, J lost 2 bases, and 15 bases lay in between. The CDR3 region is CATSRADRFWAGANVLTF. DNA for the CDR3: TGTGCCACCAGCAGAGCAGACAGATTTTGGGCTGGGGCCAACGTCCTGACTTTC.

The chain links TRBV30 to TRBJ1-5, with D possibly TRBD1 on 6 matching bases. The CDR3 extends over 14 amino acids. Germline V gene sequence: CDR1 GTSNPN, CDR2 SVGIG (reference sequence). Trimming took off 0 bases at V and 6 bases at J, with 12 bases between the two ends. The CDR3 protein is CAWSVRGGGQPQHF. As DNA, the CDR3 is TGTGCCTGGAGTGTACGCGGGGGCGGTCAGCCCCAGCATTTT.

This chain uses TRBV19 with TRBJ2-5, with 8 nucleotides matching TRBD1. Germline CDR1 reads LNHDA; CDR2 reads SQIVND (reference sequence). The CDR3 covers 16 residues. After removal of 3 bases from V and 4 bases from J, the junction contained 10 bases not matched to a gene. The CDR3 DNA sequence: TGTGCCAGTAGTATCCGACAGGGGACATTCTTAGAGACCCAGTACTTC. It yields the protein CASSIRQGTFLETQYF.

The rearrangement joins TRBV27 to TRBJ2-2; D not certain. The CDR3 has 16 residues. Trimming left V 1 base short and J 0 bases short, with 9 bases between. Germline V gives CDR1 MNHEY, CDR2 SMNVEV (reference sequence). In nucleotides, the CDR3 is TGTGCCAGCAGTTTATTCGGGTTCCCGAACACCGGGGAGCTGTTTTTT. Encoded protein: CASSLFGFPNTGELFF.

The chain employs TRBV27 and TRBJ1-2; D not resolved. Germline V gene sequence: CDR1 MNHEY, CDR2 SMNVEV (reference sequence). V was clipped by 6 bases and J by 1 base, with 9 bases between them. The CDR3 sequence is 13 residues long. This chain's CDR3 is CASRASLNYGYTF. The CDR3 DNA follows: TGTGCCAGCAGGGCCTCCCTTAACTATGGCTACACCTTC.

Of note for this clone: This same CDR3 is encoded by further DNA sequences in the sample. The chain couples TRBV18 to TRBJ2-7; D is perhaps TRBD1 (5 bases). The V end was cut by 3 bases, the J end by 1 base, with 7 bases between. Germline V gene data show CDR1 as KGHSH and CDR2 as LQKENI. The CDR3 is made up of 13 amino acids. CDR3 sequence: CASSPAGSYEQYF. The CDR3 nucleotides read TGTGCCAGCTCACCCGCAGGGTCCTACGAGCAGTACTTC.

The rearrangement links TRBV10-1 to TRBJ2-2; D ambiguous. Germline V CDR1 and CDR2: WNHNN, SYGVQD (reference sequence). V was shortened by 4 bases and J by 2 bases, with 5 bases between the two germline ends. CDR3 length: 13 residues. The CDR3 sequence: CASSGSNTGELFF. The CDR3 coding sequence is TGCGCCAGCAGTGGGAGCAACACCGGGGAGCTGTTTTTT.

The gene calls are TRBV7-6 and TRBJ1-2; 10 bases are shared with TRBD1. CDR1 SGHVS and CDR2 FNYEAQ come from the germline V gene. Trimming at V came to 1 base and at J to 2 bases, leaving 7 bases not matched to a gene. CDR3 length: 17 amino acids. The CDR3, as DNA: TGTGCCAGCAGCTTAGGGGCTGGGACAGGGGTAAACTATGGCTACACCTTC. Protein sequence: CASSLGAGTGVNYGYTF.

The CDR3 loop is CASSDAGGSYEQYF. CDR3 DNA sequence: TGTGCCAGCAGTGACGCAGGGGGTTCCTACGAGCAGTACTTC. The chain uses TRBV2 and TRBJ2-7; 7 positions match TRBD1. This CDR3 contains 14 residues. Losses at the gene ends were 3 bases for V and 1 base for J; bases not matched to a gene: 3. Germline values: CDR1 SNHLY, CDR2 FYNNEI.

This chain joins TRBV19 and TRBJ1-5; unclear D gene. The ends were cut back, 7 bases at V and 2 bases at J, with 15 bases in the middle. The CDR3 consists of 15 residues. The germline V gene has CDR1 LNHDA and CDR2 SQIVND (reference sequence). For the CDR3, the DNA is TGTGCCAGTACCCAACTGTCGCGGGGCAATCAGCCCCAGCATTTT. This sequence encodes CASTQLSRGNQPQHF.

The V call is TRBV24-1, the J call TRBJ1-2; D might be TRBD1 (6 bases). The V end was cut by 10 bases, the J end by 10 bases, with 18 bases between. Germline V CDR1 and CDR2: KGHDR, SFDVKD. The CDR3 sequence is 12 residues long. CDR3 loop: CATWDKKDDYTF. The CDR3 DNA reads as TGTGCCACTTGGGACAAGAAGGACGACTACACCTTC.

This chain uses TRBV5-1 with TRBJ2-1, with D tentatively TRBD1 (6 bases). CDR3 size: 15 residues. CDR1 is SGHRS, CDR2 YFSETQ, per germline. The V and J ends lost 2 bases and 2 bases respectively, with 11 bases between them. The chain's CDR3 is CASSLSGVAYNEQFF. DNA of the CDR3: TGCGCCAGCAGCTTATCAGGGGTCGCCTACAATGAGCAGTTCTTC.

CDR3 amino acids: CASSIGEGSISYGYTF. CDR3 sequence (DNA): TGTGCCAGTAGTATTGGAGAGGGATCCATAAGCTATGGCTACACCTTC. This rearrangement joins TRBV19 to TRBJ1-2; D uncertain. Between the trimmed V and J ends, which lost 3 bases and 4 bases, there was a span of 18 bases. CDR1 and CDR2 from the germline V gene are LNHDA and SQIVND (reference sequence). The CDR3 is made up of 16 amino acids.

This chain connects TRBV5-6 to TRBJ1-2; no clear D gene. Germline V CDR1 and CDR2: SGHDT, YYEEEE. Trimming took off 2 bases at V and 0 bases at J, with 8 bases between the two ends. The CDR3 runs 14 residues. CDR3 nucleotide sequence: TGTGCCAGCAGCTTCGGGGTCTCTAACTATGGCTACACCTTC. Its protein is CASSFGVSNYGYTF.

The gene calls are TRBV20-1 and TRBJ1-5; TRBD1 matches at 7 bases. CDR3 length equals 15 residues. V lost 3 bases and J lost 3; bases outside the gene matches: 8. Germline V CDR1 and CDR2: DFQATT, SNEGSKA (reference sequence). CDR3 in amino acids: CSASDSQGDNQPQHF. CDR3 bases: TGCAGTGCTAGTGACAGCCAGGGGGACAATCAGCCCCAGCATTTT.

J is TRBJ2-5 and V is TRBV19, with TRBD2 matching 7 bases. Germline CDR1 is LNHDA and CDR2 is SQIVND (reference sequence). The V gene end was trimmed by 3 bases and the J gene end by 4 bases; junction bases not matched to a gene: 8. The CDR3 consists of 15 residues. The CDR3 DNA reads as TGTGCCAGTAGTATCCATGGACTAGGAGGAGAGACCCAGTACTTC. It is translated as CASSIHGLGGETQYF.